This is a list of T cell receptor beta chains from one sample in a study of OX40 agonist ivuxolimab in advanced cancers. Clones were sequenced by immunoSEQ multiplex PCR, and TCRdb holds only the in-frame ones, with some missing. The sample lists around 66,000 clones; around 81% were seen once. The specimen comprised CD4+ or CD8+ T cells sorted from blood, sampled in a trial of the OX40 agonist ivuxolimab. These receptors all stem from an adult with an advanced solid tumor such as melanoma, head and neck, liver or kidney cancer. Each CDR3 is given with its conserved first and last residue. The D gene is left open where the match is weak. Clone size appears in some rows only: once, few, many, or a class for an expanded clone.

d_call,j_call,v_call,clone_size,cdr3_nt,cdr3_aa
TRBD1,TRBJ1-1,TRBV27,.,TGTGCCAGCAGTCCAGACAGGGGGAGCGTGTCGGCTTTCTTT,CASSPDRGSVSAFF
.,TRBJ1-2,TRBV6-5,.,TGTGCCAGCAGTTACTCGCGGGGGGCGGACTATGGCTACACCTTC,CASSYSRGADYGYTF
TRBD1,TRBJ2-1,TRBV19,.,TGTGCCAGTAGTATAGGGGCGGGACAGGGAATTGTAAACTCCTACAATGAGCAGTTCTTC,CASSIGAGQGIVNSYNEQFF
TRBD1,TRBJ2-7,TRBV5-6,.,TGTGCCAGCAGCTTGGCCCCGGGACAGGGCTACGAGCAGTACTTC,CASSLAPGQGYEQYF
.,TRBJ2-5,TRBV5-4,.,TGTGCCAGCAGCCCCAGGACCGCCTCGTACCAAGAGACCCAGTACTTC,CASSPRTASYQETQYF
TRBD1,TRBJ2-3,TRBV7-9,.,TGTGCCAGCAGCCAGGACAGGAACACAGATACGCAGTATTTT,CASSQDRNTDTQYF
TRBD1,TRBJ2-7,TRBV19,.,TGTGCCAGTAGTATATCCAGGGGGCTAGGGGAGCAGTACTTC,CASSISRGLGEQYF
.,TRBJ1-5,TRBV7-2,.,TGTGCCAGCAGCCGGAATCTCGGCAATCAGCCCCAGCATTTT,CASSRNLGNQPQHF
.,TRBJ2-7,TRBV6-5,.,TGTGCCAGCAGTTACCGCAGGGACCCAACCTACGAGCAGTACTTC,CASSYRRDPTYEQYF
.,TRBJ2-1,TRBV6-5,.,TGTGCCAGCGGAACCCCCGGGACTCAATCGAATGAGCAGTTCTTC,CASGTPGTQSNEQFF
TRBD1,TRBJ1-1,TRBV10-3,.,TGTGCCATCAGTGAGTCCGGGGCAGGGGGCAAGAACACTGAAGCTTTCTTT,CAISESGAGGKNTEAFF
.,TRBJ2-3,TRBV19,.,TGTGCCAGTACCCCAGGACTAGTACGGGCAGGGGGCGCAGATACGCAGTATTTT,CASTPGLVRAGGADTQYF
.,TRBJ1-6,TRBV7-3,.,TGTGCCAGCAGCTTATCACCGAGGGGTTTGGGATCACCCCTCCACTTT,CASSLSPRGLGSPLHF
TRBD1,TRBJ1-2,TRBV19,.,TGTGCCAGTAGTAAGGACAGGGGACGAAGCAGCGGGGACTATGGCTACACCTTC,CASSKDRGRSSGDYGYTF
TRBD2,TRBJ2-1,TRBV7-2,.,TGTGCCAGCTCTCCGGCGGGGGGGGCCTACAATGAGCAGTTCTTC,CASSPAGGAYNEQFF
.,TRBJ2-6,TRBV27,.,TGTGCCAGCAGTTTATGGCCCGGGGCTGGGGGGTCTGGGGCCAACGTCCTGACTTTC,CASSLWPGAGGSGANVLTF
.,TRBJ2-1,TRBV6-6,.,TGTGCCAGCACCCCTACGTCGGGTCTGGGGAATGAGCAGTTCTTC,CASTPTSGLGNEQFF
TRBD1,TRBJ1-2,TRBV27,.,TGTGCCAGCAGTTCCACAGGGGGTTTCGGCTACACCTTC,CASSSTGGFGYTF
.,TRBJ2-7,TRBV7-9,.,TGTGCCAGCAGCTTGGCAGGACCCTACGAGCAGTACTTC,CASSLAGPYEQYF
.,TRBJ2-7,TRBV7-8,.,TGTGCCAGCAGCTCAATGACCGGGACAAAGGATGGCGAGCAGTACTTC,CASSSMTGTKDGEQYF
TRBD1,TRBJ1-1,TRBV7-3,few,TGTGCCAGCAGCGCACAGGGGGGGAACACTGAAGCTTTCTTT,CASSAQGGNTEAFF
.,TRBJ1-6,TRBV6-1,few,TGTGCCAGCAGTCGGACGGATTCACCCCTCCACTTT,CASSRTDSPLHF
TRBD1,TRBJ1-1,TRBV10-3,.,TGTGCCATCCTCAGGACAGGGGGCACTGAAGCTTTCTTT,CAILRTGGTEAFF